These 13 T cell receptor beta chains were sequenced from one sample in a study of CD8+CD57+ T cells in acquired aplastic anemia. The template used for profiling TCR beta VDJ and CDR3 was genomic DNA. TCRdb independently ran MiXCR on the reads; one entry per CDR3 protein. The sample carries some 190,000 distinct CDR3 sequences, roughly half recorded once. The sample comprised sorted CD4+, CD8+, or CD8+CD57+ T cells (not recorded which) from PBMCs. The receptors here all came from a human donor in good health.

V and J are TRBV11-2 and TRBJ2-7; TRBD2 aligns across 15 bases. Germline V CDR1 and CDR2: SGHAT, FQNNGV. The CDR3 has 17 amino acids. The V segment lost 6 bases and the J segment 3 bases; nucleotides outside the gene matches: 9. The CDR3 is CASRPGLAGGVDYEQYF. In nucleotides, the CDR3 is TGTGCCAGCAGGCCGGGACTAGCGGGAGGCGTTGACTACGAGCAGTACTTC.

The J gene is TRBJ2-1, the V gene TRBV20-1; D not resolved. This CDR3 is built from 14 residues. Germline V CDR1 and CDR2: DFQATT, SNEGSKA (reference sequence). V lost 4 bases, J lost 0 bases, and 10 bases lay in between. In nucleotides, the CDR3 is TGCAGTGCTACCACCGAGTTCTCCTACAATGAGCAGTTCTTC. Translated: CSATTEFSYNEQFF.

The chain links TRBV4-2 to TRBJ2-1; 8 bases line up with TRBD2. This CDR3 region has 17 residues. The V gene end was trimmed by 1 base and the J gene end by 0 bases; junction bases not matched to a gene: 5. Germline CDR1 LGHNA, CDR2 YNFKEQ. The CDR3 DNA reads as TGTGCCAGCAGCCAAGTTTTTACTAGCGGCTCCTACAATGAGCAGTTCTTC. Amino acids: CASSQVFTSGSYNEQFF.

V and J are TRBV4-2 and TRBJ2-7; 12 bases fit TRBD2. This CDR3 is built from 15 residues. Germline V lookup: CDR1 LGHNA, CDR2 YNFKEQ. The trim removed 0 bases at V and 5 bases at J, leaving 2 bases unmatched. Here the CDR3 reads CASSQDWTSGDEQYF. In nucleotides, the CDR3 is TGTGCCAGCAGCCAAGATTGGACTAGCGGGGACGAGCAGTACTTC.

Note on this clonotype: The conserved closing phenylalanine or tryptophan is absent in this CDR3, likely reflecting a read error. The rearrangement joins TRBV19 to TRBJ1-1; a weak D match, TRBD1 (5 bases). The CDR3 has 13 residues. CDR1 is LNHDA, CDR2 SQIVND, per germline (reference sequence). Trimming pared 10 bases from V and 6 bases from J, leaving 18 bases between. CDR3 sequence: CATHGTGGAEAFI. CDR3 in DNA: TGTGCCACCCACGGGACTGGGGGTGCTGAAGCTTTCATT.

This clonotype was counted between two and nine times. This chain connects TRBV19 to TRBJ2-7, with 10 bases lining up with TRBD2. The germline gives CDR1 LNHDA, CDR2 SQIVND (reference sequence). CDR3 size: 15 residues. After removal of 4 bases from V and 0 bases from J, the junction contained 3 bases not matched to a gene. The CDR3 DNA sequence: TGTGCCAGTAGTAATAGCGGGGGGCGCTCCTACGAGCAGTACTTC. Translating gives CASSNSGGRSYEQYF.

This clonotype was seen a handful of times. The rearrangement uses TRBV28 and TRBJ2-7; 10 bases agree with TRBD1. Germline CDR1 and CDR2: MDHEN and SYDVKM. The CDR3 has 15 residues. Trimming took 6 bases from V and 4 from J; bases not matched to a gene: 9. The CDR3 sequence is CASRPPGQGIYEQYF. The CDR3 nucleotides are TGTGCCAGCAGACCGCCGGGACAGGGGATTTACGAGCAGTACTTC.

This clonotype was found a few times. This chain links TRBV19 with TRBJ2-7; a possible D gene is TRBD2 (6 bases). CDR3 length: 13 amino acids. The V gene lost 5 bases and the J gene lost 7 bases, with 15 bases spanning the gap. CDR1 and CDR2 (germline): LNHDA, SQIVND (reference sequence). For the CDR3, the DNA is TGTGCCAGTAGTCCCGGCGGGGCGGAGGAGCAGTACTTC. Amino acid sequence: CASSPGGAEEQYF.

The V gene is TRBV29-1, the J gene TRBJ2-1, with 11 bases identical to TRBD1. V lost 3 bases to trimming and J lost 8 bases; unmatched junction nucleotides: 0. The CDR3 extends over 12 amino acids. Per germline, CDR1 SQVTM and CDR2 ANQGSEA. The CDR3 DNA follows: TGCAGCGTTGAGGGACAGGGGGATGAGCAGTTCTTC. The encoded protein is CSVEGQGDEQFF.

This clonotype appeared many times. The rearrangement joins TRBV9 to TRBJ2-1, with 7 bases fitting TRBD2. The CDR3 consists of 12 residues. CDR1 and CDR2 (germline): SGDLS, YYNGEE. The junction had 1 base not matched to a gene; V was cut back by 0 bases and J by 10 bases. The chain's CDR3 is CASSVGGGEQFF. CDR3 coding DNA: TGTGCCAGCAGCGTAGGGGGAGGGGAGCAGTTCTTC.

This clonotype was observed at least ten times. The V call is TRBV20-1, the J call TRBJ1-5; 7 bases match TRBD1. The CDR3 totals 14 residues. Trimming cost V 3 bases and J 3 bases; bases outside gene matches: 5. Germline V gene lookup returns CDR1 DFQATT and CDR2 SNEGSKA (reference sequence). As DNA, the CDR3 is TGCAGTGCTAGGACAGGGAGGGCCAATCAGCCCCAGCATTTT. Translated: CSARTGRANQPQHF.

This chain uses TRBV11-2 with TRBJ2-7; 10 nucleotides match TRBD2. CDR3 length: 17 residues. J lost 5 bases, V lost 0 bases, and 10 bases had no gene match. In germline, CDR1 is SGHAT, CDR2 FQNNGV. This CDR3 reads CASSLELAGARGDEQYF. The CDR3 region has the DNA TGTGCCAGCAGCTTAGAGCTAGCGGGAGCGCGCGGGGACGAGCAGTACTTC.

This clonotype has just a few counts. The DNA of the CDR3 is TGTGCCAGCAGGGAACTAGCGGGAGGGCCCGGTGAGCAGTTCTTC. Encoded protein: CASRELAGGPGEQFF. The chain combines TRBV6-1 with TRBJ2-1, with 13 bases aligning to TRBD2. CDR1 is MNHNS, CDR2 SASEGT, per germline. CDR3 length: 15 residues. V was clipped by 6 bases and J by 9 bases; unmatched bases: 8.